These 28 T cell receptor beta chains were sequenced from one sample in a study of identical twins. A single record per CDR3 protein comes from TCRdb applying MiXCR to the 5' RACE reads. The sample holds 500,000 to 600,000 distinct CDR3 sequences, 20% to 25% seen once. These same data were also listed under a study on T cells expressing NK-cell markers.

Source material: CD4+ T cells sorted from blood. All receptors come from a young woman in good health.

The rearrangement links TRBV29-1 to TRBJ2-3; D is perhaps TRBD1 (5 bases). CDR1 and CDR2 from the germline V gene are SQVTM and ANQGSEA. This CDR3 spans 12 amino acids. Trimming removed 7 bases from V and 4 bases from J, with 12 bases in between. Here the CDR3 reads CSALGPSDTQYF. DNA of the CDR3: TGCAGCGCGTTGGGGCCGTCAGATACGCAGTATTTT.

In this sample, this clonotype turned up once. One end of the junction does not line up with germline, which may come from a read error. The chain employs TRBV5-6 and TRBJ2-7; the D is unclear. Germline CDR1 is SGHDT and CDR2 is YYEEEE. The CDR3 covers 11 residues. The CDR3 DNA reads TGTGGCAGCAGCAACATCTACGAGCAGTACTTC. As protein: CGSSNIYEQYF.

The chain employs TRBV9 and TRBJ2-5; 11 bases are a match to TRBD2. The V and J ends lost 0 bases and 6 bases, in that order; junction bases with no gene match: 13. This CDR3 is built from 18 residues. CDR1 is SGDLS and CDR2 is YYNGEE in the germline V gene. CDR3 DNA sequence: TGTGCCAGCAGCGTAGGGGTAGCGGGAGGGGTCGATAGGAAGACCCAGTACTTC. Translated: CASSVGVAGGVDRKTQYF.

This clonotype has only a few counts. CDR3 in amino acids: CASSIEKGLKKETQYF. The DNA for the CDR3 is TGTGCCAGTAGTATCGAGAAGGGCCTGAAGAAGGAGACCCAGTACTTC. The chain joins TRBV19 to TRBJ2-5; D uncertain. Trimming pared 3 bases from V and 5 bases from J, leaving 19 bases between. Germline CDR1 and CDR2: LNHDA and SQIVND (reference sequence). The CDR3 loop spans 16 amino acids.

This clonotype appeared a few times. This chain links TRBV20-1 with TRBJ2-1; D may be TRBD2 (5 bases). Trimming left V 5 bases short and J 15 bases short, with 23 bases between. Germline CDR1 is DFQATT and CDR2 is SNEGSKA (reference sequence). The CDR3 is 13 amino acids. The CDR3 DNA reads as TGCAGTGCTTTGGACTCATCGCCCGACCAGTCGTTCTTC. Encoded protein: CSALDSSPDQSFF.

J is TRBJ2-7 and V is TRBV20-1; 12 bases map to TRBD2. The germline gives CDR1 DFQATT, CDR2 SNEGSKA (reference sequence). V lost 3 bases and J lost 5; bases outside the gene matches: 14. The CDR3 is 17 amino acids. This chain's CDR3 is CSARGSLLAGGSDEQYF. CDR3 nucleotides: TGCAGTGCTAGGGGTTCCCTACTAGCGGGAGGATCTGACGAGCAGTACTTC.

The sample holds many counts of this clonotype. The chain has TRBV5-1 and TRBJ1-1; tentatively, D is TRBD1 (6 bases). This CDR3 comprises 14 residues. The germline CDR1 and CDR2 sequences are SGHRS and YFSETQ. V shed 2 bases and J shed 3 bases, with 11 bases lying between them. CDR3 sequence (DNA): TGCGCCAGCAGCTTACAGGGCCTGGACACTGAAGCTTTCTTT. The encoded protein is CASSLQGLDTEAFF. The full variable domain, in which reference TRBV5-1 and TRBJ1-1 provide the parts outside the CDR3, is KAGVTQTPRYLIKTRGQQVTLSCSPISGHRSVSWYQQTPGQGLQFLFEYFSETQRNKGNFPGRFSGRQFSNSRSEMNVSTLELGDSALYLCASSLQGLDTEAFFGQGTRLTVV.

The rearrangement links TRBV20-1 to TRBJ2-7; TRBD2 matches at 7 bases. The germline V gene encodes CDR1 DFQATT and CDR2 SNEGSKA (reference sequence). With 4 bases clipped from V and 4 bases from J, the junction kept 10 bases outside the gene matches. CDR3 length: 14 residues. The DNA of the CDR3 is TGCAGTGCTACCCTAACCAGCGGGATTTACGAGCAGTACTTC. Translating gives CSATLTSGIYEQYF.

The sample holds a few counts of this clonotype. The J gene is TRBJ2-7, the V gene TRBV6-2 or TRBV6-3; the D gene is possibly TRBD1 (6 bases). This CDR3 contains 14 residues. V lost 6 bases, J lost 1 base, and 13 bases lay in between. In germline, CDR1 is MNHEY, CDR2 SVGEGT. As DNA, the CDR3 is TGTGCCAGCAGCCCACAGGGAGTTTCCTACGAGCAGTACTTC. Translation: CASSPQGVSYEQYF.

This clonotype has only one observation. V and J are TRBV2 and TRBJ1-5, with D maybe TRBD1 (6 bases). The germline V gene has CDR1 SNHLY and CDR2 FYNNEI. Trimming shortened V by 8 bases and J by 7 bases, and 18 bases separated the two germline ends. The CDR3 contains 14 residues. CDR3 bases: TGTGCCAGCTCCATAGGAGGGGGGCGCCAGCCCCAGCATTTT. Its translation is CASSIGGGRQPQHF.

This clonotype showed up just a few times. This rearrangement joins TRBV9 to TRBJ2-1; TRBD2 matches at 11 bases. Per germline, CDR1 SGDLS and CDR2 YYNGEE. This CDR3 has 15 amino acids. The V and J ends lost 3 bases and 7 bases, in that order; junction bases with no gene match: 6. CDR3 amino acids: CASSDGGLAANEQFF. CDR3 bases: TGTGCCAGCAGCGATGGGGGACTAGCGGCAAATGAGCAGTTCTTC.

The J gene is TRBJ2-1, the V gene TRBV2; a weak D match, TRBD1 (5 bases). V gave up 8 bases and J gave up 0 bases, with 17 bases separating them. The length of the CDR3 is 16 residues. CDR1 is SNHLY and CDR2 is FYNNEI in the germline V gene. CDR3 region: CASVTDISFSYNEQFF. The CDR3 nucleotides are TGTGCCAGCGTTACGGACATCTCCTTCTCCTACAATGAGCAGTTCTTC.

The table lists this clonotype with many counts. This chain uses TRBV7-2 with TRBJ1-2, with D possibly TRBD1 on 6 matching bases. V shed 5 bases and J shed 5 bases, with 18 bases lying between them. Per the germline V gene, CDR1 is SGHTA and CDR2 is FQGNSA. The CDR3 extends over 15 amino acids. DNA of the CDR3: TGTGCCAGCAGCACGGACAGCCTTGGAACTTATGGCTACACCTTC. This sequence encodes CASSTDSLGTYGYTF. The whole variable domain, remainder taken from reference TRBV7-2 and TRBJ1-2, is GAGVSQSPSNKVTEKGKDVELRCDPISGHTALYWYRQSLGQGLEFLIYFQGNSAPDKSGLPSDRFSAERTGGSVSTLTIQRTQQEDSAVYLCASSTDSLGTYGYTFGSGTRLTVV.

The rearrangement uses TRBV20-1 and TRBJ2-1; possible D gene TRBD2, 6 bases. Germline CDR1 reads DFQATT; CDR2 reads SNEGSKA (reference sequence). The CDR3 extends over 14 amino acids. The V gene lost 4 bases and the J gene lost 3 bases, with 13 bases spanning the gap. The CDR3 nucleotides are TGCAGTGCTACGACTAGTCTCTTCTACAATGAGCAGTTCTTC. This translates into CSATTSLFYNEQFF.

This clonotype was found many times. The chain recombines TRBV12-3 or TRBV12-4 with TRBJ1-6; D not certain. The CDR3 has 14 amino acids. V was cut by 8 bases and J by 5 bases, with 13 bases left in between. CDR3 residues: CASRRYTHNSPLHF. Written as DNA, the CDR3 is TGTGCCAGCCGTCGCTACACCCATAATTCACCCCTCCACTTT.

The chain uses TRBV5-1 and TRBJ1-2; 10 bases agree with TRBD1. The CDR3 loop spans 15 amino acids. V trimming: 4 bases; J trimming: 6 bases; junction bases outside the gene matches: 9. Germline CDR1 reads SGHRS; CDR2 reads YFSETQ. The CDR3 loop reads CASSVDRGQGDGYTF. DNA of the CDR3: TGCGCCAGCAGCGTTGACAGGGGGCAGGGCGATGGCTACACCTTC.

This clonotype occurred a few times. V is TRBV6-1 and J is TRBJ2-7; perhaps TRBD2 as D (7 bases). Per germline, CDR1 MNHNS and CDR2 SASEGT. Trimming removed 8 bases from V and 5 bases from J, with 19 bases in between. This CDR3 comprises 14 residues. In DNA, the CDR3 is TGTGCCAGCTGGGGGGGGACACCCGGCCACGAGCAGTACTTC. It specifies CASWGGTPGHEQYF.

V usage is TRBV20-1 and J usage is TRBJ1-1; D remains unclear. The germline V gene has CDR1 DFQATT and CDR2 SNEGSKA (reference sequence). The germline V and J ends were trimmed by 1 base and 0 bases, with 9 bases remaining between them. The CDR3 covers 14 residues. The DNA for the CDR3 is TGCAGTGCTAGAGTTCCCCCAGTGAACACTGAAGCTTTCTTT. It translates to CSARVPPVNTEAFF.

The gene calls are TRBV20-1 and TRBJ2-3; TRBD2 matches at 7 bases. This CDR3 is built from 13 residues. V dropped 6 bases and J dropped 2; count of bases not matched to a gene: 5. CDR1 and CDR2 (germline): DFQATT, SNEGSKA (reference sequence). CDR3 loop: CSAPSGYTDTQYF. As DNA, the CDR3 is TGCAGTGCCCCTAGCGGTTACACAGATACGCAGTATTTT.

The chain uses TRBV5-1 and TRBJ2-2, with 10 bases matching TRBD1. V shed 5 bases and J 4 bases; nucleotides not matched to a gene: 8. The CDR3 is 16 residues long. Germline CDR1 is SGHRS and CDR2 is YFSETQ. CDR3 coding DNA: TGCGCCAGCAGAGGGCCGGGACAGGGGCGCACCGGGGAGCTGTTTTTT. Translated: CASRGPGQGRTGELFF.

Here the CDR3 DNA reads TGTGCCAGCAGTTACGATGGATACTCGAAGACTGAAGCTTTCTTT. It is translated as CASSYDGYSKTEAFF. This chain joins TRBV6-5 and TRBJ1-1, with D uncertain. CDR3 length: 15 residues. Germline CDR1 and CDR2: MNHEY and SVGAGI. Trimming shortened V by 2 bases and J by 5 bases, and 15 bases separated the two germline ends.

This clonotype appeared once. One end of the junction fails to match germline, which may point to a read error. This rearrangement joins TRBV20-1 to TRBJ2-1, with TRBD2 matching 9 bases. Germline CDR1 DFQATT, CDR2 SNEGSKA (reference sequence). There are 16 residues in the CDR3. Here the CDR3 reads CCARDALAGLHNEQFF. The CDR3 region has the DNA TGCTGTGCTAGAGATGCCCTAGCGGGACTACACAATGAGCAGTTCTTC.

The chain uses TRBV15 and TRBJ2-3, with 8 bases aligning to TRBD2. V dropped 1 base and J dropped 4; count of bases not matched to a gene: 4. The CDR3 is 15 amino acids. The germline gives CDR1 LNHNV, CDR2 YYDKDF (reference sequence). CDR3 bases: TGTGCCACCAGCAGAGGTAGCGGGACTGCAGATACGCAGTATTTT. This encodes CATSRGSGTADTQYF.

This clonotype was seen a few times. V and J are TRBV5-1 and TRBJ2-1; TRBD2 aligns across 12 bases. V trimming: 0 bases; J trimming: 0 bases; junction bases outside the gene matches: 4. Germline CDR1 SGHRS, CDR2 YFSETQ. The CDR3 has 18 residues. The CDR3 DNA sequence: TGCGCCAGCAGCTTGGGACTAGCGGGGGATGTCTCCTACAATGAGCAGTTCTTC. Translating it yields CASSLGLAGDVSYNEQFF.

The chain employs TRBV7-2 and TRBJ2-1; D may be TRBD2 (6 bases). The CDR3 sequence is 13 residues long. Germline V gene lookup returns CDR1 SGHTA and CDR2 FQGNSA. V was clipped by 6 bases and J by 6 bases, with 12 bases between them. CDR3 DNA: TGTGCCAGCAGGGGGACTTCTTCCAATGAGCAGTTCTTC. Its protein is CASRGTSSNEQFF.

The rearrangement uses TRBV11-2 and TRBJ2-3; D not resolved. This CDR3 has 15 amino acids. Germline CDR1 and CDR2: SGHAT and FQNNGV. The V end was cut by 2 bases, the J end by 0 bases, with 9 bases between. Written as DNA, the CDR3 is TGTGCCAGCAGCTTAATTGGCTCAAGCACAGATACGCAGTATTTT. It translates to CASSLIGSSTDTQYF.

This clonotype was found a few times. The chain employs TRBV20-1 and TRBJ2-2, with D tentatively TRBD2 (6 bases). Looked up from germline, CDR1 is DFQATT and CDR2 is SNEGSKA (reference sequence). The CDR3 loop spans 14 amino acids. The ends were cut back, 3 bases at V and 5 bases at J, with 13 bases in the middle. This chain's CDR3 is CSASLAALTGELFF. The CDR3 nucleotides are TGCAGTGCTAGTTTAGCGGCTCTAACCGGGGAGCTGTTTTTT.

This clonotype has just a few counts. The chain's CDR3 is CASSFSRGSNQPQHF. As DNA, the CDR3 is TGTGCCAGCAGTTTTTCCAGGGGTAGCAATCAGCCCCAGCATTTT. The genes are TRBV12-3 or TRBV12-4 and TRBJ1-5; the D gene is possibly TRBD1 (6 bases). V lost 3 bases, J lost 0 bases, and 9 bases lay in between. This CDR3 is built from 15 residues.